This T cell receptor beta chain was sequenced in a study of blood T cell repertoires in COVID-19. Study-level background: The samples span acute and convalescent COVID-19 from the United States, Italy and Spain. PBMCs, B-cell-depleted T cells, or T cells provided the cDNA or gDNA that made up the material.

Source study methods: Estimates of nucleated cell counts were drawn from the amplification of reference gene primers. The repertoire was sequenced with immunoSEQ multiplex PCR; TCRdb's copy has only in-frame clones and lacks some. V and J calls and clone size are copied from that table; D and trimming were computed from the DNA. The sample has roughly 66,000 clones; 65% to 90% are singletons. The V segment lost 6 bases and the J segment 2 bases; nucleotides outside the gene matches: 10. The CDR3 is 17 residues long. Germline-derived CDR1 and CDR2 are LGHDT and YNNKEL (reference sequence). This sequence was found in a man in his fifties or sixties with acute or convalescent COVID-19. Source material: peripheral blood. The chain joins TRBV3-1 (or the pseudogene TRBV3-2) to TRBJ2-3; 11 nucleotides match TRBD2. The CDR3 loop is CASSPTRLAGSTDTQYF. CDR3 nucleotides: TGTGCCAGCAGTCCTACCCGACTAGCGGGATCCACAGATACGCAGTATTTT.